These 13 T cell receptor beta chains came from one sample sequenced in a study of cytomegalovirus exposure and HLA in healthy donors. PCR involved 60 Vbeta and 13 Jbeta primers. Assay: immunoSEQ multiplex PCR; the TCRdb copy retains only in-frame clones and omits some. The sample lists under 200,000 clones; around 80% were seen once. The sample consisted of PBMCs. These receptors all come from a man aged 25 to 45 in good health and CMV-seronegative.

J is TRBJ1-1 and V is TRBV19, with D uncertain. Germline CDR1 is LNHDA and CDR2 is SQIVND (reference sequence). There are 15 residues in the CDR3. The V end lost 1 base, the J end lost 2 bases, and 11 bases lay between the germline ends. This CDR3 reads CASSIAGTVNTEAFF. DNA for the CDR3: TGTGCCAGTAGTATAGCGGGAACAGTCAACACTGAAGCTTTCTTT.

CDR3 amino acids: CASSSGLAGGPDNEQFF. CDR3 DNA: TGCGCCAGCAGCTCGGGACTAGCGGGAGGGCCGGACAATGAGCAGTTCTTC. The chain has TRBV5-1 and TRBJ2-1, with 16 bases fitting TRBD2. Germline loops: CDR1 SGHRS, CDR2 YFSETQ. Trimming at V came to 3 bases and at J to 5 bases, leaving 5 bases not matched to a gene. This CDR3 is built from 17 residues.

The chain couples TRBV5-3 to TRBJ1-2, with D unresolved. TRBV5-3 is sorted into the ORF group, with uncertain function. Between the trimmed V and J ends, which lost 0 bases and 7 bases, there was a span of 22 bases. This CDR3 contains 17 residues. The CDR3, as DNA: TGTGCCAGAAGCTTGGCCGAGTACGACCGCATAGAGGGTGGCTACACCTTC. Residues: CARSLAEYDRIEGGYTF.

In this sample, this clone turned up a few times. The chain has TRBV6-1 and TRBJ1-2, with D possibly matching TRBD1 (6 bases). The CDR3 has 14 residues. V lost 6 bases to trimming and J lost 4 bases, with 15 bases between them. Germline V gene lookup returns CDR1 MNHNS and CDR2 SASEGT. CDR3 sequence reads: CASRHREPSYGYTF. The CDR3 coding sequence is TGTGCCAGCAGACACAGGGAACCTTCCTATGGCTACACCTTC.

This clone appeared a single time. J is TRBJ1-1 and V is TRBV4-1, with TRBD1 matching 9 bases. V dropped 5 bases and J dropped 5; count of bases not matched to a gene: 18. Germline values: CDR1 MGHRA, CDR2 YSYEKL. This CDR3 is 18 amino acids long. CDR3 region: CASSVSAMRGQGGTEAFF. CDR3 DNA: TGCGCCAGCAGCGTCAGCGCAATGCGGGGACAGGGAGGGACTGAAGCTTTCTTT.

The chain employs TRBV2 and TRBJ2-1; TRBD2 agrees at 9 bases. CDR1 and CDR2 (germline): SNHLY, FYNNEI. CDR3 length: 15 residues. Trimming took 6 bases from V and 4 from J; bases not matched to a gene: 7. CDR3 in amino acids: CASSVGLAGYNEQFF. CDR3 nucleotides: TGTGCCAGCAGCGTGGGACTAGCTGGTTACAATGAGCAGTTCTTC.

The chain links TRBV7-9 to TRBJ2-2, with D tentatively TRBD1 (6 bases). Deletions cut 8 bases from V and 5 bases from J, with 12 bases between. The CDR3 covers 13 residues. Germline V lookup: CDR1 SEHNR, CDR2 FQNEAQ (reference sequence). This CDR3 reads CASLGARTGELFF. The CDR3 bases are TGTGCCAGCCTGGGGGCCCGAACCGGGGAGCTGTTTTTT.

This rearrangement joins TRBV7-3 to TRBJ1-2; TRBD1 matches at 9 bases. CDR1 is SGHTA, CDR2 FQGTGA, per germline. This CDR3 region has 13 residues. Germline trimming cut 5 bases from V and 8 bases from J; bases unmatched to any gene: 6. The CDR3 here is CASSADRGKGYTF. The CDR3 DNA reads as TGTGCCAGCAGCGCCGACAGGGGGAAAGGCTACACCTTC.

The gene calls are TRBV6-4 and TRBJ2-7; 8 bases fit TRBD2. Trimming took 8 bases from V and 3 from J; bases not matched to a gene: 15. Germline CDR1 is MRHNA and CDR2 is SNTAGT. The CDR3 totals 16 residues. The CDR3 coding sequence is TGTGCCAGCCCTGGTATAGAACTAGCGGAGATCTACGAGCAGTACTTC. It yields the protein CASPGIELAEIYEQYF.

CDR3 residues: CASSLDPGSYNEQFF. The CDR3 region has the DNA TGCGCCAGCAGCTTGGACCCGGGCTCCTACAATGAGCAGTTCTTC. The chain links TRBV5-1 to TRBJ2-1; D gene unclear. V was clipped by 0 bases and J by 0 bases, with 7 bases between them. Germline CDR1 SGHRS, CDR2 YFSETQ. The CDR3 extends over 15 amino acids.

The V gene is TRBV7-3, the J gene TRBJ2-2; possible D gene TRBD2, 5 bases. The V end was cut by 1 base, the J end by 6 bases, with 9 bases between. CDR1 SGHTA and CDR2 FQGTGA come from the germline V gene. This CDR3 region has 14 residues. The CDR3 sequence: CASSLRAGPGELFF. CDR3 coding DNA: TGTGCCAGCAGCTTAAGGGCGGGCCCCGGGGAGCTGTTTTTT. Combining the CDR3 with reference TRBV7-3 and TRBJ2-2 gives the whole variable domain GAGVSQTPSNKVTEKGKYVELRCDPISGHTALYWYRQSLGQGPEFLIYFQGTGAADDSGLPNDRFFAVRPEGSVSTLKIQRTERGDSAVYLCASSLRAGPGELFFGEGSRLTVL.

The chain combines TRBV28 with TRBJ1-5, with 8 bases lining up with TRBD1. This CDR3 is 17 amino acids long. In germline, CDR1 is MDHEN, CDR2 SYDVKM. V was pared by 7 bases and J by 7 bases, with 18 bases of the junction left unmatched. CDR3 amino acids: CASTPTMGRGHRQPQHF. The DNA for the CDR3 is TGTGCCAGCACACCAACGATGGGCAGGGGGCATCGGCAGCCCCAGCATTTT.

This clone was detected once. This chain links TRBV11-1 with TRBJ2-5; the D gene is possibly TRBD2 (6 bases). Per germline, CDR1 SGHAT and CDR2 FQDESV (reference sequence). CDR3 length: 16 residues. V was cut by 4 bases and J by 5 bases, with 20 bases left in between. Written as DNA, the CDR3 is TGTGCCAGCAGCTACTTATCGATGGGGGGAGAGGAGACCCAGTACTTC. Protein product: CASSYLSMGGEETQYF. Based on the CDR3 plus reference TRBV11-1 and TRBJ2-5, the full variable domain is EAEVAQSPRYKITEKSQAVAFWCDPISGHATLYWYRQILGQGPELLVQFQDESVVDDSQLPKDRFSAERLKGVDSTLKIQPAELGDSAMYLCASSYLSMGGEETQYFGPGTRLLVL.